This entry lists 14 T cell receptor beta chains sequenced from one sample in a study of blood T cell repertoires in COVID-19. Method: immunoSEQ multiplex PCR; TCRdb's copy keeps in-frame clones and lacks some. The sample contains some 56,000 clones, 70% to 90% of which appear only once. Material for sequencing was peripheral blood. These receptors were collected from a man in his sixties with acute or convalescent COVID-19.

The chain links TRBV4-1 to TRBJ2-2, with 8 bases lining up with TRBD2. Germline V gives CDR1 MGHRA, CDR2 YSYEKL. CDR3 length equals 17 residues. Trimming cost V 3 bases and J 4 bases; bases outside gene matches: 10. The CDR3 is CASSQAGRGATTGELFF. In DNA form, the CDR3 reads TGCGCCAGCAGCCAGGCAGGGCGGGGGGCCACCACCGGGGAGCTGTTTTTT.

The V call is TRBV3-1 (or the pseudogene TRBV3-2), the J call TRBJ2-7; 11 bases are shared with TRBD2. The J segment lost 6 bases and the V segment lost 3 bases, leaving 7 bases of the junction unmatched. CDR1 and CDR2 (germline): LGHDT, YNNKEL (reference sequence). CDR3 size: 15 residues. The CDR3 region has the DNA TGTGCCAGCAGCCAGAGACTAGCGGGGAGCGGCGAGCAGTACTTC. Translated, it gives CASSQRLAGSGEQYF.

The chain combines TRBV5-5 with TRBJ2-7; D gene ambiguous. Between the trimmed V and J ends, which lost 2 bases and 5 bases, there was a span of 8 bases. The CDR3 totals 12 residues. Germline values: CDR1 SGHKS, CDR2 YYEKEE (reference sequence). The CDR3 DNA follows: TGTGCCAGCAGCTTTACTACCCACGAGCAGTACTTC. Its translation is CASSFTTHEQYF.

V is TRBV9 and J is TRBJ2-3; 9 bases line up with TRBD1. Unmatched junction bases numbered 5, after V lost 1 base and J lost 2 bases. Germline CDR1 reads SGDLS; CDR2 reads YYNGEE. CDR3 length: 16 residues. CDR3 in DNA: TGTGCCAGCAGCGTACGACAGGGGGTTTTCACAGATACGCAGTATTTT. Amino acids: CASSVRQGVFTDTQYF.

DNA of the CDR3: TGTGCTAGTGCCCCGGGACTGACCTATGGCTACACCTTC. This gives the protein CASAPGLTYGYTF. The chain carries TRBV12-5 and TRBJ1-2; tentatively, D is TRBD1 (5 bases). This CDR3 is 13 amino acids long. The germline V gene has CDR1 LGHNT and CDR2 FRNRAP. V lost 7 bases and J lost 4, with 13 bases in between. The full variable domain, completed using reference TRBV12-5 and TRBJ1-2, is DARVTQTPRHKVTEMGQEVTMRCQPILGHNTVFWYRQTMMQGLELLAYFRNRAPLDDSGMPKDRFSAEMPDATLATLKIQPSEPRDSAVYFCASAPGLTYGYTFGSGTRLTVV.

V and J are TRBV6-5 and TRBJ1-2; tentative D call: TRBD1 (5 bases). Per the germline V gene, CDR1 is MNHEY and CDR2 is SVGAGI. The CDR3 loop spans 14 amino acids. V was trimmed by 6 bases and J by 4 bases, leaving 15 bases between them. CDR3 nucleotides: TGTGCCAGCAGACGCGGGACGGGGATCTATGGCTACACCTTC. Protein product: CASRRGTGIYGYTF.

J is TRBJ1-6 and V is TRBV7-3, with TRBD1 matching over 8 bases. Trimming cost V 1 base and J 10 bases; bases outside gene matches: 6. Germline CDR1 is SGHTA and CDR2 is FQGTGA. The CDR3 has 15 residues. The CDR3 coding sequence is TGTGCCAGCAGCTTAAGGGGGACAGGTGGCTCACCCCTCCACTTT. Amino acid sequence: CASSLRGTGGSPLHF.

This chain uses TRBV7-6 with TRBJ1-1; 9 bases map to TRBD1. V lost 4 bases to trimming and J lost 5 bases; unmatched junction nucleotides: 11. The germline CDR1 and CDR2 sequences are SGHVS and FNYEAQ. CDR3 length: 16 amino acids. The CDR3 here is CASSSTTPGQGTEAFF. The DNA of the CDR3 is TGTGCCAGCAGCTCGACTACCCCGGGACAGGGAACTGAAGCTTTCTTT.

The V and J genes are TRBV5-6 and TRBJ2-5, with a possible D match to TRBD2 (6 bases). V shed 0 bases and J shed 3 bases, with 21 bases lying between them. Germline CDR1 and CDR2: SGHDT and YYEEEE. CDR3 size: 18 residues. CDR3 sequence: CASSLALWRGYIEETQYF. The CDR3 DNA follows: TGTGCCAGCAGCTTGGCCCTTTGGAGGGGATATATCGAAGAGACCCAGTACTTC.

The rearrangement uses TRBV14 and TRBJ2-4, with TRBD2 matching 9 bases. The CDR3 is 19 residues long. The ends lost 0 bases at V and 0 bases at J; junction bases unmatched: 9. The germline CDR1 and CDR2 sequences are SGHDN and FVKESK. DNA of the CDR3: TGTGCCAGCAGCCAAGATAATAGCGGGGGAGCCTTAGCCAAAAACATTCAGTACTTC. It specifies CASSQDNSGGALAKNIQYF.

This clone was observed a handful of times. The CDR3 nucleotides are TGTGCCAGCAGTTACTCCTCGGGGAACTATGGCTACACCTTC. The encoded protein is CASSYSSGNYGYTF. The chain joins TRBV6-5 to TRBJ1-2; D remains ambiguous. This CDR3 is built from 14 residues. Germline values: CDR1 MNHEY, CDR2 SVGAGI. The ends were cut back, 0 bases at V and 2 bases at J, with 7 bases in the middle.

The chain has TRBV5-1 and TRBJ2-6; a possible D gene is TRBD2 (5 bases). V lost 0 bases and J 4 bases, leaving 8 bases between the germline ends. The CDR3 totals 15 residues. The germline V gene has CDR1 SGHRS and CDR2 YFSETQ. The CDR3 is CASSLGGFGANVLTF. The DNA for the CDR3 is TGCGCCAGCAGCTTGGGAGGGTTCGGGGCCAACGTCCTGACTTTC. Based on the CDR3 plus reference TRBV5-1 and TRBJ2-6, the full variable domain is KAGVTQTPRYLIKTRGQQVTLSCSPISGHRSVSWYQQTPGQGLQFLFEYFSETQRNKGNFPGRFSGRQFSNSRSEMNVSTLELGDSALYLCASSLGGFGANVLTFGAGSRLTVL.

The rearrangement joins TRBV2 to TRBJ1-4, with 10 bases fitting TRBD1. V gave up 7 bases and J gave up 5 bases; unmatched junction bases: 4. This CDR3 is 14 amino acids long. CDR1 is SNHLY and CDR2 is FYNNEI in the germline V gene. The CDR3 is CASIMDRGNEKLFF. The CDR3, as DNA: TGTGCCAGCATTATGGACAGGGGGAATGAAAAACTGTTTTTT.

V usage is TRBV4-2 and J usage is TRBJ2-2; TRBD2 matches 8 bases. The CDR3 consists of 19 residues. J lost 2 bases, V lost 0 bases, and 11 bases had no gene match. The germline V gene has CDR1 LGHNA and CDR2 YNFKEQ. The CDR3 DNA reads TGTGCCAGCAGCCAAGATTATCTCGCGGGGGGCCATAACACCGGGGAGCTGTTTTTT. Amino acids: CASSQDYLAGGHNTGELFF.